This T cell receptor beta chain was sequenced in a study of a mutant IDH1 vaccine in newly diagnosed glioma. Whole-study context: Vaccines were begun 4-6 weeks after radiotherapy alone, or with temozolomide cycles. Previous treatment comprised radiotherapy, temozolomide, or both, mostly both.

Study conclusions and caveats: Patients showed vaccine-induced immune responses at a rate of under 95%. Top peripheral T cell clonotype shifts appeared unrelated to pseudoprogression.

The junction had 14 bases not matched to a gene; V was cut back by 4 bases and J by 4 bases. The CDR3 totals 18 residues. The germline CDR1 and CDR2 sequences are SGHDT and YYEEEE. Time point in this sample: week 35, safety follow-up. With topical imiquimod, each dose of the vaccine consisted of 300 ug of mutant IDH1 20-mer peptide. As concerns this clone: Its target is unknown.

Assay used: immunoSEQ multiplex PCR; TCRdb lists only in-frame clones, some missing. In the table there are about 50,000 clones, around 92% of which are singletons. V and J are TRBV5-6 and TRBJ2-1; 10 bases agree with TRBD1. The sample here was PBMCs, taken from a glioma patient whose treatment included an IDH1 peptide vaccine. The sequence came from a man between 50 and 59 years old with glioma. The CDR3: CASSRDPGQGTLYNEQFF. CDR3 nucleotides: TGTGCCAGCAGCAGAGATCCGGGACAGGGGACTCTTTACAATGAGCAGTTCTTC. Full variable domain (rest looked up from reference TRBV5-6 and TRBJ2-1): DAGVTQSPTHLIKTRGQQVTLRCSPKSGHDTVSWYQQALGQGPQFIFQYYEEEERQRGNFPDRFSGHQFPNYSSELNVNALLLGDSALYLCASSRDPGQGTLYNEQFFGPGTRLTVL.